This T cell receptor (beta chain) was found in a study of T cell repertoires in cytomegalovirus infection (dated by TCRdb to between 2018 and 2021). About the investigation overall: The HLA type of each donor mattered for the analysis, because public TCR beta signatures pointed to carriage of CMV infection along with the matching HLA type.

This clonotype was seen a few times. Its antigen remains undetermined. The input lacks base qualities; no much larger clone sits a single base away. The research as a whole found: The ex vivo response was dominated by HLA-C-restricted CMV-specific TCR beta clonotypes, which also provided the single most frequent clonotype in two of eight donors. In both this cohort and an independent cohort of 350 to 400 donors, the cumulative frequency of public TCR beta family members distinguished carriers of CMV infection plus the relevant HLA type.

V ends up 1 base short and J 0 bases short, with an unmatched junction base count of 6. CDR1 and CDR2, per the germline V gene (reference sequence), are DFQATT and SNEGSKA. The CDR3 runs 16 amino acids, cysteine and phenylalanine included. Left in the record is the CDR3 DNA by itself, 48 bases read in frame from the first base. Sequencer: Illumina HiSeq 1500. TCRdb reanalyzed the raw reads on its own, using fastp at Q25 for trimming and MiXCR for clone calling, and kept in-frame beta chains. When rows share a CDR3 protein, they turn into one entry using the most common DNA and genes. For this sample the table gives 480,000 or so distinct CDR3 sequences, of which around 10% were detected only once. Jointly, the top ten make up roughly 10% of the sample.

The TCR originated in a human donor in good health (CMV status not recorded). Some clones in this sample may be carry-over from other donors' samples. Sequenced: PBMCs. The sequence links TRBV20-1 to TRBJ1-2; 9 junctional bases match TRBD1. The DNA reads TGCAGTGCTAGAGGCCGGGGACAGGGCCCTAACTATGGCTACACCTTC. This translates into CSARGRGQGPNYGYTF.